One and the same sample provided the 32 T cell receptor beta chains below, sequenced in a study of human T cells and chemical hapten exposure. Time point described: pre-sensitization, week 0. The treatment was: therapeutic diphenylcyclopropenone sensitization with weekly scalp DPC. TCRdb reprocessed the RACE reads with MiXCR, giving one entry per CDR3 protein. The data show about 98,000 distinct CDR3 sequences, 9.5% to 14% seen once. The sample consisted of whole blood, taken in connection with sensitization to the hapten diphenylcyclopropenone (DPC). Every receptor here comes from an older woman with alopecia areata. Some clones in this sample may be carry-over from other donors' samples.

This clonotype was recorded many times. The chain couples TRBV7-8 to TRBJ2-5; D is unresolved. Trimming took off 1 base at V and 1 base at J, with 10 bases between the two ends. This CDR3 has 15 residues. Germline loops: CDR1 SGHVS, CDR2 FQNEAQ. For the CDR3, the DNA is TGTGCCAGCAGCTTAGAAGGGTTGGCCCAAGAGACCCAGTACTTC. Translating it yields CASSLEGLAQETQYF. The full variable domain, rest sourced from reference TRBV7-8 and TRBJ2-5, is GAGVSQSPRYKVAKRGQDVALRCDPISGHVSLFWYQQALGQGPEFLTYFQNEAQLDKSGLPSDRFFAERPEGSVSTLKIQRTQQEDSAVYLCASSLEGLAQETQYFGPGTRLLVL.

This clonotype appeared many times. The chain recombines TRBV18 with TRBJ1-1; TRBD1 agrees at 7 bases. The germline gives CDR1 KGHSH, CDR2 LQKENI. CDR3 length: 14 residues. The junction had 3 bases not matched to a gene; V was cut back by 3 bases and J by 2 bases. The CDR3 region has the DNA TGTGCCAGCTCACCCACAGGGGAAAACACTGAAGCTTTCTTT. Amino acid sequence: CASSPTGENTEAFF.

This clonotype was seen repeatedly, ten times or more. The chain is built from TRBV11-2 and TRBJ2-5; D is ambiguous. Trimming took off 1 base at V and 1 base at J, with 7 bases between the two ends. This CDR3 comprises 14 residues. Germline V gives CDR1 SGHAT, CDR2 FQNNGV. CDR3 in amino acids: CASSLVSVQETQYF. The CDR3 bases are TGTGCCAGCAGCTTAGTTTCAGTCCAAGAGACCCAGTACTTC.

This chain uses TRBV4-2 with TRBJ2-3; TRBD2 aligns across 11 bases. The trim removed 3 bases at V and 4 bases at J, leaving 9 bases unmatched. The CDR3 is made up of 17 amino acids. CDR1 and CDR2 (germline): LGHNA, YNFKEQ. CDR3 sequence reads: CASSQATSGKSPDTQYF. The DNA for the CDR3 is TGTGCCAGCAGCCAGGCGACTAGCGGGAAGTCCCCAGATACGCAGTATTTT.

This clonotype was found many times. V gene TRBV7-3 combines with J gene TRBJ2-6; D gene ambiguous. CDR1 is SGHTA and CDR2 is FQGTGA in the germline V gene. This CDR3 has 17 amino acids. The V gene lost 2 bases and the J gene lost 0 bases, with 11 bases spanning the gap. The chain's CDR3 is CASSLFPQSSGANVLTF. CDR3 DNA: TGTGCCAGCAGCTTATTCCCCCAGTCCTCTGGGGCCAACGTCCTGACTTTC. Full variable domain (rest looked up from reference TRBV7-3 and TRBJ2-6): GAGVSQTPSNKVTEKGKYVELRCDPISGHTALYWYRQSLGQGPEFLIYFQGTGAADDSGLPNDRFFAVRPEGSVSTLKIQRTERGDSAVYLCASSLFPQSSGANVLTFGAGSRLTVL.

This clonotype was seen a handful of times. V gene TRBV5-1 combines with J gene TRBJ2-1; 9 bases match TRBD2. The CDR3 consists of 18 residues. Germline V gives CDR1 SGHRS, CDR2 YFSETQ. The V and J ends lost 4 bases and 8 bases, in that order; junction bases with no gene match: 19. The CDR3 loop reads CASSQAGSGSPVFDEQFF. The CDR3 DNA reads TGCGCCAGCAGCCAGGCGGGTAGCGGGAGCCCCGTGTTCGATGAGCAGTTCTTC. Looking up the rest from reference TRBV5-1 and TRBJ2-1 gives the full variable domain: KAGVTQTPRYLIKTRGQQVTLSCSPISGHRSVSWYQQTPGQGLQFLFEYFSETQRNKGNFPGRFSGRQFSNSRSEMNVSTLELGDSALYLCASSQAGSGSPVFDEQFFGPGTRLTVL.

This clonotype was recorded many times. The rearrangement uses TRBV18 and TRBJ1-4, with D hard to call. V shed 2 bases and J shed 6 bases, with 10 bases lying between them. The CDR3 sequence is 14 residues long. The germline gives CDR1 KGHSH, CDR2 LQKENI. The CDR3 region has the DNA TGTGCCAGCTCACCAGACGGCCAATATGAAAAACTGTTTTTT. This gives the protein CASSPDGQYEKLFF.

This clonotype was seen only a few times. The CDR3 nucleotides read TGTGCCAGCAGTGAGAGGCGAGGGCAGGGGGCTTCACCCCTCCACTTT. It encodes CASSERRGQGASPLHF. The chain recombines TRBV2 with TRBJ1-6; 8 bases match TRBD1. V lost 3 bases to trimming and J lost 9 bases; unmatched junction nucleotides: 10. CDR1 is SNHLY, CDR2 FYNNEI, per germline. The CDR3 is made up of 16 amino acids.

The rearrangement joins TRBV12-3 or TRBV12-4 to TRBJ1-2; perhaps TRBD1 as D (5 bases). CDR3 length: 15 amino acids. V dropped 9 bases and J dropped 2 bases, with 19 bases sitting between them. In DNA form, the CDR3 reads TGTGCCAGTCTTGTGGGGCAGGGAATAAACTATGGCTACACCTTC. It translates to CASLVGQGINYGYTF.

The V and J genes are TRBV10-3 and TRBJ1-5; 10 bases match TRBD1. Germline assignment: CDR1 ENHRY and CDR2 SYGVKD. CDR3 size: 14 residues. Germline trimming cut 10 bases from V and 1 base from J; bases unmatched to any gene: 4. CDR3 amino acids: CATRTGGSNQPQHF. For the CDR3, the DNA is TGTGCCACCCGGACAGGGGGAAGCAATCAGCCCCAGCATTTT.

Concerning this clonotype itself: A much larger clone lies one base from this, so it may be a read error. The chain links TRBV19 to TRBJ1-5, with a weak D call TRBD1 (6 bases). Looked up from germline, CDR1 is LNHDA and CDR2 is SQIVND (reference sequence). CDR3 length equals 16 residues. CDR3 sequence: CASSISRTDSNQAQHF. The CDR3 nucleotides are TGTGCCAGTAGTATCTCGCGGACAGATAGCAATCAGGCCCAGCATTTT.

Concerning this clonotype: A much larger clone sits a single nucleotide away, making a read error possible. V is TRBV6-2 or TRBV6-3 and J is TRBJ1-1, with D unresolved. The CDR3 length is 14 residues. Per the germline V gene, CDR1 is MNHEY and CDR2 is SVGEGT. CDR3 protein: CVSTASYLNTEAFF. CDR3 bases: TGTGTCAGCACCGCCAGCTACCTGAACACTGAAGCTTTCTTT.

The chain carries TRBV11-2 and TRBJ2-7; D not resolved. V lost 0 bases and J lost 6, with 12 bases in between. The CDR3 sequence is 14 residues long. Germline CDR1 reads SGHAT; CDR2 reads FQNNGV. In nucleotides, the CDR3 is TGTGCCAGCAGCTTAGATCGCCTCATGGGCGAGCAGTACTTC. As protein: CASSLDRLMGEQYF. Drawing the rest from reference TRBV11-2 and TRBJ2-7, the complete variable domain is EAGVAQSPRYKIIEKRQSVAFWCNPISGHATLYWYQQILGQGPKLLIQFQNNGVVDDSQLPKDRFSAERLKGVDSTLKIQPAKLEDSAVYLCASSLDRLMGEQYFGPGTRLTVT.

The chain combines TRBV3-1 with TRBJ2-1, with TRBD2 as a possible D gene (5 bases). Looked up from germline, CDR1 is LGHDT and CDR2 is YNNKEL (reference sequence). This CDR3 is built from 12 residues. The V gene lost 1 base and the J gene lost 7 bases, with 5 bases spanning the gap. As DNA, the CDR3 is TGTGCCAGCAGCCAAGGAGGGAATGAGCAGTTCTTC. It specifies CASSQGGNEQFF.

This clonotype has only a few counts. V is TRBV3-1 and J is TRBJ2-7; tentative D call: TRBD2 (5 bases). Germline CDR1 is LGHDT and CDR2 is YNNKEL (reference sequence). The ends were cut back, 0 bases at V and 6 bases at J, with 12 bases in the middle. The CDR3 is 14 residues long. The CDR3 loop is CASSQEPPSGEQYF. CDR3 sequence (DNA): TGTGCCAGCAGCCAAGAGCCGCCCAGCGGCGAGCAGTACTTC.

With regard to this clonotype: This may arise from a read error, as a much more abundant clone is one base away. This chain links TRBV7-9 with TRBJ1-1; TRBD1 might be the D (5 bases). CDR1 SEHNR and CDR2 FQNEAQ come from the germline V gene (reference sequence). The CDR3 has 15 amino acids. This CDR3 reads CASSLYVGGSTKAFF. CDR3 nucleotides: TGTGCCAGCAGCTTGTATGTTGGGGGGAGCACTAAAGCTTTCTTT.

The chain couples TRBV3-1 to TRBJ2-1, with 11 positions matching TRBD2. Germline V gives CDR1 LGHDT, CDR2 YNNKEL (reference sequence). The ends lost 1 base at V and 7 bases at J; junction bases unmatched: 6. The CDR3 runs to 16 residues. The CDR3 protein is CASSQVNSGGANEQFF. CDR3 sequence (DNA): TGTGCCAGCAGCCAAGTAAATAGCGGGGGGGCGAATGAGCAGTTCTTC.

This clonotype showed up many times. At one of its ends the junction is not consistent with the germline gene, which may arise from a read error. V gene TRBV7-8 combines with J gene TRBJ1-2, with 7 bases matching TRBD1. Germline V gives CDR1 SGHVS, CDR2 FQNEAQ. CDR3 length equals 13 residues. This CDR3 is CASSSGTAVVEAF. The CDR3 coding sequence is TGTGCCAGCAGCTCCGGGACAGCCGTAGTAGAAGCCTTC.

This clonotype was counted a few times. The chain links TRBV5-1 to TRBJ2-5; D is possibly TRBD1 (6 bases). The germline gives CDR1 SGHRS, CDR2 YFSETQ. V lost 2 bases and J 1 base, leaving 9 bases between the germline ends. CDR3 length: 14 residues. The CDR3 spells CASSFGQPQETQYF. The CDR3 nucleotides read TGCGCCAGCAGCTTCGGACAGCCCCAAGAGACCCAGTACTTC.

The CDR3 region is CSAREGGGPHYEQYF. CDR3 nucleotides: TGCAGTGCTAGAGAAGGGGGAGGCCCCCACTACGAGCAGTACTTC. The rearrangement joins TRBV20-1 to TRBJ2-7, with D perhaps matching TRBD1 or TRBD2 (6 bases each). The CDR3 is made up of 15 amino acids. The V gene lost 0 bases and the J gene lost 3 bases, with 15 bases spanning the gap. Germline V lookup: CDR1 DFQATT, CDR2 SNEGSKA (reference sequence).

The chain links TRBV27 to TRBJ1-1, with D possibly being TRBD1 (5 bases). Germline CDR1 reads MNHEY; CDR2 reads SMNVEV (reference sequence). V was trimmed by 5 bases and J by 4 bases, leaving 14 bases between them. The CDR3 has 14 residues. As DNA, the CDR3 is TGTGCCAGCAGTCCGACGGGACGGGGCACTGAAGCTTTCTTT. Protein sequence: CASSPTGRGTEAFF.

This clonotype showed up just a few times. The V gene is TRBV10-2, the J gene TRBJ1-2; no firm D call. Germline lookup yields CDR1 WSHSY and CDR2 SAAADI. The CDR3 has 12 amino acids. The V and J ends lost 5 bases and 1 base respectively, with 5 bases between them. CDR3 sequence (DNA): TGCGCCAGCAGTCCATTTAACTATGGCTACACCTTC. Protein sequence: CASSPFNYGYTF.

This clonotype has more than one count but fewer than ten. V and J are TRBV14 and TRBJ2-3, with D perhaps matching TRBD2 (6 bases). The CDR3 is 15 residues long. V was trimmed by 6 bases and J by 5 bases, leaving 18 bases between them. Germline lookup yields CDR1 SGHDN and CDR2 FVKESK. CDR3 coding DNA: TGTGCCAGCAGGCGTGCGGGAACGGTTGGAGATACGCAGTATTTT. Encoded protein: CASRRAGTVGDTQYF.

The rearrangement uses TRBV4-1 and TRBJ1-5; 10 nucleotides agree with TRBD1. J lost 5 bases, V lost 0 bases, and 4 bases had no gene match. This CDR3 spans 16 amino acids. Germline V lookup: CDR1 MGHRA, CDR2 YSYEKL. The CDR3 sequence is CASSQDGDRGYQPQHF. The CDR3 DNA sequence: TGCGCCAGCAGCCAAGATGGGGACAGGGGATATCAGCCCCAGCATTTT.

The sample holds many counts of this clonotype. The chain employs TRBV3-1 and TRBJ2-1; 10 bases fit TRBD2. Germline trimming cut 5 bases from V and 6 bases from J; bases unmatched to any gene: 7. Per the germline V gene, CDR1 is LGHDT and CDR2 is YNNKEL (reference sequence). The CDR3 is 15 residues long. CDR3 coding DNA: TGTGCCAGCAGCTATGCAGGGACTAGCGTCAATGAGCAGTTCTTC. As protein: CASSYAGTSVNEQFF.

The chain links TRBV6-6 to TRBJ2-3; 10 bases are shared with TRBD2. Germline-derived CDR1 and CDR2 are MNHNY and SVGAGI (reference sequence). The ends lost 2 bases at V and 3 bases at J; junction bases unmatched: 5. There are 16 residues in the CDR3. CDR3 protein: CASSYRAGGRTDTQYF. In nucleotides, the CDR3 is TGTGCCAGCAGTTACCGAGCGGGGGGGCGAACAGATACGCAGTATTTT.

This clonotype was detected ten times or more. The chain is built from TRBV3-1 and TRBJ1-5, with 9 bases aligning to TRBD1. Germline V CDR1 and CDR2: LGHDT, YNNKEL (reference sequence). V trimming: 1 base; J trimming: 0 bases; junction bases outside the gene matches: 1. The CDR3 has 16 amino acids. CDR3: CASSQGTGASNQPQHF. The DNA for the CDR3 is TGTGCCAGCAGCCAAGGGACAGGGGCTAGCAATCAGCCCCAGCATTTT.

This clonotype showed up just a few times. J is TRBJ1-1 and V is TRBV6-4; tentative D call: TRBD1 (6 bases). This CDR3 has 20 residues. Germline assignment: CDR1 MRHNA and CDR2 SNTAGT. The V gene lost 0 bases and the J gene lost 0 bases, with 23 bases spanning the gap. CDR3: CASSDSIGTGGGSVNTEAFF. CDR3 bases: TGTGCCAGCAGTGACTCGATTGGTACGGGGGGCGGGAGCGTGAACACTGAAGCTTTCTTT.

This clonotype was counted many times. V usage is TRBV5-1 and J usage is TRBJ1-3; 8 bases agree with TRBD1. Per the germline V gene, CDR1 is SGHRS and CDR2 is YFSETQ. The length of the CDR3 is 16 residues. Trimming at V came to 4 bases and at J to 3 bases, leaving 9 bases not matched to a gene. CDR3 residues: CASSPRLTGDGNTIYF. DNA for the CDR3: TGCGCCAGCAGCCCGCGCTTGACAGGGGATGGAAACACCATATATTTT.

The sample holds a few counts of this clonotype. The rearrangement joins TRBV10-2 to TRBJ2-2, with 12 bases fitting TRBD2. In germline, CDR1 is WSHSY, CDR2 SAAADI. The junction had 3 bases not matched to a gene; V was cut back by 5 bases and J by 5 bases. The CDR3 sequence is 15 residues long. CDR3 sequence reads: CASSLTSGGTGELFF. CDR3 bases: TGCGCCAGCAGTCTGACTAGCGGGGGAACCGGGGAGCTGTTTTTT.

V gene TRBV5-4 combines with J gene TRBJ2-2; the D is unclear. This CDR3 has 13 residues. Germline values: CDR1 SGHNT, CDR2 YYREEE (reference sequence). V lost 4 bases and J 1 base, leaving 5 bases between the germline ends. The CDR3 here is CASSPRNTGELFF. CDR3 sequence (DNA): TGTGCCAGCAGCCCCAGGAACACCGGGGAGCTGTTTTTT. Supplemented by reference TRBV5-4 and TRBJ2-2, the full variable domain reads ETGVTQSPTHLIKTRGQQVTLRCSSQSGHNTVSWYQQALGQGPQFIFQYYREEENGRGNFPPRFSGLQFPNYSSELNVNALELDDSALYLCASSPRNTGELFFGEGSRLTVL.

This clonotype came up a few times. The chain recombines TRBV6-1 with TRBJ2-1; no reliable D call. The V gene's germline CDR1 is MNHNS and CDR2 SASEGT. V lost 3 bases, J lost 1 base, and 10 bases lay in between. The CDR3 length is 15 residues. The CDR3 DNA is TGTGCCAGCAGTGACAGTACCAAATCCTACAATGAGCAGTTCTTC. It is translated as CASSDSTKSYNEQFF.